One sample yielded the 26 T cell receptor beta chains listed below, sequenced in a study of OX40 agonist ivuxolimab in advanced cancers. The protocol was immunoSEQ multiplex PCR, while the TCRdb copy is restricted to in-frame clones and leaves out a portion. The data hold roughly 97,000 clones, with 70% to 90% observed a single time. Sequencing was performed on CD4+ or CD8+ T cells sorted from blood, taken in a trial of the OX40 agonist ivuxolimab. All receptors derive from an adult with an advanced solid tumor such as melanoma, head and neck, liver or kidney cancer.

The chain combines TRBV7-9 with TRBJ1-2; D is undetermined. V was clipped by 3 bases and J by 4 bases, with 3 bases between them. Germline V CDR1 and CDR2: SEHNR, FQNEAQ (reference sequence). The CDR3 runs 11 residues. Here the CDR3 DNA reads TGTGCCAGCAGCTTCAGCTATGGCTACACCTTC. It specifies CASSFSYGYTF.

The chain couples TRBV6-1 to TRBJ2-7; the D gene is possibly TRBD2 (6 bases). Trimming left V 6 bases short and J 0 bases short, with 12 bases between. Germline CDR1 MNHNS, CDR2 SASEGT. CDR3 size: 14 residues. CDR3 nucleotides: TGTGCCAGCAGGGCGGAGGGAAACTCCTACGAGCAGTACTTC. Translation: CASRAEGNSYEQYF.

This clone came up once. The chain joins TRBV10-3 to TRBJ2-6; D gene unclear. This CDR3 has 15 residues. Germline assignment: CDR1 ENHRY and CDR2 SYGVKD. Trimming removed 0 bases from V and 1 base from J, with 4 bases in between. CDR3 region: CAISESRSGANVLTF. For the CDR3, the DNA is TGTGCCATCAGTGAGTCCAGGTCTGGGGCCAACGTCCTGACTTTC.

For the CDR3, the DNA is TGTGCCAGCAGCTCGTCCCCAGGGTCGGATGGCTACACCTTC. As protein: CASSSSPGSDGYTF. This chain uses TRBV11-2 with TRBJ1-2; D perhaps matches TRBD1 (5 bases). The CDR3 sequence is 14 residues long. Per germline, CDR1 SGHAT and CDR2 FQNNGV. With 4 bases removed from V and 6 bases from J, the gap between germline ends came to 15 bases. Variable domain in full (rest from reference TRBV11-2 and TRBJ1-2): EAGVAQSPRYKIIEKRQSVAFWCNPISGHATLYWYQQILGQGPKLLIQFQNNGVVDDSQLPKDRFSAERLKGVDSTLKIQPAKLEDSAVYLCASSSSPGSDGYTFGSGTRLTVV.

J is TRBJ1-2 and V is TRBV28; a weak D match, TRBD1 (5 bases). Trimming removed 4 bases from V and 3 bases from J, with 12 bases in between. Germline CDR1 and CDR2: MDHEN and SYDVKM. The CDR3 sequence is 14 residues long. The CDR3 loop reads CASSSQGTDYGYTF. The DNA of the CDR3 is TGTGCCAGCAGTTCCCAGGGTACCGACTATGGCTACACCTTC.

V usage is TRBV7-2 and J usage is TRBJ2-3, with D possibly being TRBD1 or TRBD2 (7 bases each). The CDR3 consists of 15 residues. V lost 5 bases and J lost 2, with 14 bases in between. The germline V gene encodes CDR1 SGHTA and CDR2 FQGNSA. CDR3 protein: CASSPGRGLTDTQYF. CDR3 nucleotide sequence: TGTGCCAGCAGCCCAGGGAGGGGGCTCACAGATACGCAGTATTTT.

The chain joins TRBV2 to TRBJ2-5; 9 bases map to TRBD1. The ends lost 5 bases at V and 5 bases at J; junction bases unmatched: 6. Germline values: CDR1 SNHLY, CDR2 FYNNEI. The CDR3 extends over 14 amino acids. The CDR3 loop is CASSLQGAEETQYF. The CDR3, as DNA: TGTGCCAGCAGTTTACAGGGGGCGGAGGAGACCCAGTACTTC. The full variable domain, its missing parts supplied by reference TRBV2 and TRBJ2-5, is EPEVTQTPSHQVTQMGQEVILRCVPISNHLYFYWYRQILGQKVEFLVSFYNNEISEKSEIFDDQFSVERPDGSNFTLKIRSTKLEDSAMYFCASSLQGAEETQYFGPGTRLLVL.

This clone was counted a single time. V usage is TRBV12-5 and J usage is TRBJ1-1; D might be TRBD1 (5 bases). Germline values: CDR1 LGHNT, CDR2 FRNRAP. V was clipped by 8 bases and J by 7 bases, with 17 bases between them. The CDR3 is made up of 13 amino acids. CDR3 loop: CASSLGGNSEAFF. DNA of the CDR3: TGTGCTAGTAGCCTCGGGGGAAATAGTGAAGCTTTCTTT.

The chain carries TRBV2 and TRBJ2-5; D is unresolved. The CDR3 contains 14 residues. Trimming shortened V by 5 bases and J by 2 bases, and 12 bases separated the two germline ends. Germline V gives CDR1 SNHLY, CDR2 FYNNEI. The CDR3 here is CASSKSSGQETQYF. The DNA of the CDR3 is TGTGCCAGCAGTAAGAGTTCCGGGCAAGAGACCCAGTACTTC.

This clone was seen only once. The rearrangement links TRBV4-3 to TRBJ1-5; weak D call: TRBD1 (5 bases). The V and J ends lost 0 bases and 6 bases respectively, with 12 bases between them. The CDR3 is 15 residues long. Looked up from germline, CDR1 is LGHNA and CDR2 is YSLEER. In DNA, the CDR3 is TGCGCCAGCAGCCAAGATGAAGGCACAGGTCAGCCCCAGCATTTT. Protein sequence: CASSQDEGTGQPQHF.

This chain connects TRBV7-9 to TRBJ1-5; the D gene is possibly TRBD1 (5 bases). V shed 5 bases and J shed 7 bases, with 12 bases lying between them. Per germline, CDR1 SEHNR and CDR2 FQNEAQ (reference sequence). This CDR3 contains 13 residues. As DNA, the CDR3 is TGTGCCAGCAGCGCCCAGGGAATGCAGCCCCAGCATTTT. It specifies CASSAQGMQPQHF.

This chain links TRBV5-1 with TRBJ2-3; 12 bases line up with TRBD2. The CDR3 runs 17 residues. Germline CDR1 reads SGHRS; CDR2 reads YFSETQ. After removal of 4 bases from V and 6 bases from J, the junction contained 12 bases not matched to a gene. The CDR3 is CASSRITSGGFSDTQYF. The CDR3, as DNA: TGCGCCAGCAGCAGAATCACTAGCGGGGGGTTCTCGGATACGCAGTATTTT.

The rearrangement links TRBV7-9 to TRBJ1-2; the match to TRBD1 covers 11 bases. Losses at the gene ends were 1 base for V and 2 bases for J; bases not matched to a gene: 3. The CDR3 has 16 amino acids. The V gene's germline CDR1 is SEHNR and CDR2 FQNEAQ (reference sequence). CDR3 bases: TGTGCCAGCAGCTTAGGGACAGGGGGCTTCAACTATGGCTACACCTTC. It codes for CASSLGTGGFNYGYTF. Complete variable domain (other parts from reference TRBV7-9 and TRBJ1-2): DTGVSQNPRHKITKRGQNVTFRCDPISEHNRLYWYRQTLGQGPEFLTYFQNEAQLEKSRLLSDRFSAERPKGSFSTLEIQRTEQGDSAMYLCASSLGTGGFNYGYTFGSGTRLTVV.

This chain connects TRBV9 to TRBJ2-7; TRBD1 aligns across 7 bases. This CDR3 is 15 amino acids long. Germline values: CDR1 SGDLS, CDR2 YYNGEE. The trim removed 2 bases at V and 2 bases at J, leaving 7 bases unmatched. CDR3 bases: TGTGCCAGCAGCGTGGCCGGGACAGTGACCTACGAGCAGTACTTC. Encoded protein: CASSVAGTVTYEQYF. Full variable domain (outside the CDR3, taken from reference TRBV9 and TRBJ2-7): DSGVTQTPKHLITATGQRVTLRCSPRSGDLSVYWYQQSLDQGLQFLIQYYNGEERAKGNILERFSAQQFPDLHSELNLSSLELGDSALYFCASSVAGTVTYEQYFGPGTRLTVT.

The CDR3 DNA reads as TGTGCCAGCTCACCCCCTAACCCTATGAACACTGAAGCTTTCTTT. Residues: CASSPPNPMNTEAFF. The chain employs TRBV18 and TRBJ1-1; no clear D gene. V was pared by 3 bases and J by 0 bases, with 11 bases between. Germline assignment: CDR1 KGHSH and CDR2 LQKENI. The CDR3 extends over 15 amino acids.

V usage is TRBV5-1 and J usage is TRBJ2-3, with 11 bases that match TRBD2. The CDR3 totals 16 residues. Germline CDR1 and CDR2: SGHRS and YFSETQ. With V trimmed by 2 bases and J by 5 bases, 7 bases remained unmatched. The CDR3, as DNA: TGCGCCAGCAGCTTTACTAGCGGGGGAGCCTTAGATACGCAGTATTTT. Translating it yields CASSFTSGGALDTQYF.

The rearrangement joins TRBV11-2 to TRBJ1-1; possible D gene TRBD1, 5 bases. From germline, CDR1 is SGHAT and CDR2 FQNNGV. The V and J ends lost 2 bases and 5 bases respectively, with 18 bases between them. The CDR3 runs 16 residues. In nucleotides, the CDR3 is TGTGCCAGCAGCTTACTTCTGTGGGGGGATGGGACTGAAGCTTTCTTT. This sequence encodes CASSLLLWGDGTEAFF.

The rearrangement links TRBV2 to TRBJ1-5, with D perhaps matching TRBD1 (6 bases). Germline CDR1 reads SNHLY; CDR2 reads FYNNEI. This CDR3 region has 15 residues. Trimming took off 5 bases at V and 1 base at J, with 12 bases between the two ends. Here the CDR3 DNA reads TGTGCCAGCAGTCGACAGGAGTTGAGCAATCAGCCCCAGCATTTT. Residues: CASSRQELSNQPQHF.

This clone has just one count. A much larger clone differs by one base, so this may be a read error. The chain carries TRBV5-5 and TRBJ1-5, with D hard to call. Germline CDR1 is SGHKS and CDR2 is YYEKEE (reference sequence). This CDR3 has 12 residues. V was clipped by 0 bases and J by 6 bases, with 4 bases between them. The CDR3, as DNA: TGTGCCAGCAGCTTGGAAGGTCAGCCCCAGCATTTT. It specifies CASSLEGQPQHF.

This clone was observed a few times. The genes are TRBV15 and TRBJ2-7; 10 bases align to TRBD2. The ends lost 3 bases at V and 4 bases at J; junction bases unmatched: 3. CDR1 is LNHNV, CDR2 YYDKDF, per germline (reference sequence). The CDR3 runs to 14 residues. CDR3 coding DNA: TGTGCCACCAGCAGCCCTAGCGGGGGTTACGAGCAGTACTTC. As protein: CATSSPSGGYEQYF.

The V gene is TRBV4-3, the J gene TRBJ2-5; the match to TRBD2 covers 10 bases. The CDR3 length is 16 residues. Per germline, CDR1 LGHNA and CDR2 YSLEER. V dropped 1 base and J dropped 5; count of bases not matched to a gene: 7. The CDR3 region has the DNA TGCGCCAGCAGCCAAGCTAGCGGGGGCCCGGGTGAGACCCAGTACTTC. This sequence encodes CASSQASGGPGETQYF.

This chain uses TRBV5-4 with TRBJ1-3; no reliable D call. V lost 1 base to trimming and J lost 7 bases, with 9 bases between them. This CDR3 has 13 amino acids. CDR1 is SGHNT, CDR2 YYREEE, per germline (reference sequence). This CDR3 reads CASSLPHKNTIYF. For the CDR3, the DNA is TGTGCCAGCAGCTTGCCCCATAAGAACACCATATATTTT.

This chain links TRBV11-2 with TRBJ2-5; the match to TRBD2 covers 12 bases. TRBJ2-7 matches the DNA end more closely, so the J call is doubtful. Germline CDR1 SGHAT, CDR2 FQNNGV. There are 15 residues in the CDR3. The CDR3 region has the DNA TGTGCCAGCAGGAAACTAGCGGGGGGCTCCTACGAGCAGTACTTC. Its translation is CASRKLAGGSYEQYF.

V and J are TRBV28 and TRBJ1-2; 10 bases agree with TRBD1. The germline V gene has CDR1 MDHEN and CDR2 SYDVKM. This CDR3 has 15 residues. The trim removed 1 base at V and 3 bases at J, leaving 2 bases unmatched. CDR3 residues: CASSLYGTGDYGYTF. Here the CDR3 DNA reads TGTGCCAGCAGTTTATACGGGACAGGGGACTATGGCTACACCTTC.

The V call is TRBV6-5, the J call TRBJ1-5; the D gene is possibly TRBD1 (6 bases). The germline V gene encodes CDR1 MNHEY and CDR2 SVGAGI. V dropped 6 bases and J dropped 3 bases, with 9 bases sitting between them. The CDR3 extends over 13 amino acids. CDR3 region: CASRYRVNQPQHF. The DNA of the CDR3 is TGTGCCAGCAGATACAGGGTCAATCAGCCCCAGCATTTT.

This chain joins TRBV11-2 and TRBJ2-5; 7 bases line up with TRBD2. Trimming cost V 4 bases and J 7 bases; bases outside gene matches: 9. This CDR3 comprises 14 residues. CDR1 and CDR2 from the germline V gene are SGHAT and FQNNGV. In nucleotides, the CDR3 is TGTGCCAGCAGCTCCCAAGGACTAGTCGGGACCCAGTACTTC. It encodes CASSSQGLVGTQYF.